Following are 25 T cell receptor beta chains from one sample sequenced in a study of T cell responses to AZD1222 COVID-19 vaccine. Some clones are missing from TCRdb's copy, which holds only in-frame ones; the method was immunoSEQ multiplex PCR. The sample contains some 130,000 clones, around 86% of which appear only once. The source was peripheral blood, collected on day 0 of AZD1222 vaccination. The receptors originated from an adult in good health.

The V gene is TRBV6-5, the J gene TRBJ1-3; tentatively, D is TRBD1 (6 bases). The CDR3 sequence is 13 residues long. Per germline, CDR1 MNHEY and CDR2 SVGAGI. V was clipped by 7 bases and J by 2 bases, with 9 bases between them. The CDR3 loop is CASIGGTGNTIYF. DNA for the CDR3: TGTGCCAGCATAGGGGGGACTGGAAACACCATATATTTT.

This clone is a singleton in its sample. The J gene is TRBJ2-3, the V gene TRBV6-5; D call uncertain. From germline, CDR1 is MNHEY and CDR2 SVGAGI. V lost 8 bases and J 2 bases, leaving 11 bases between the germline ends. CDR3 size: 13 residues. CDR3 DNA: TGTGCCAGCCGATCTATTTACACAGATACGCAGTATTTT. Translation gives CASRSIYTDTQYF.

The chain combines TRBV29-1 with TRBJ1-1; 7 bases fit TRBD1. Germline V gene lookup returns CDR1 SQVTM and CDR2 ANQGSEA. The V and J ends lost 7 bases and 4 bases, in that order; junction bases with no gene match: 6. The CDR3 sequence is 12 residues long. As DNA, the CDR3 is TGCAGCGCTCGACAGGGAGCCACTGAAGCTTTCTTT. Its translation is CSARQGATEAFF.

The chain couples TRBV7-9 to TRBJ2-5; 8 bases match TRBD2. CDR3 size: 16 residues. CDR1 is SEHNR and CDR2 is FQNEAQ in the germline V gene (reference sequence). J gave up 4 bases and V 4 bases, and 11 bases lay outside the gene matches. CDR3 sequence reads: CASSSSSGETRETQYF. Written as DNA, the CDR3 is TGTGCCAGCAGCTCCAGTAGCGGGGAGACCAGAGAGACCCAGTACTTC.

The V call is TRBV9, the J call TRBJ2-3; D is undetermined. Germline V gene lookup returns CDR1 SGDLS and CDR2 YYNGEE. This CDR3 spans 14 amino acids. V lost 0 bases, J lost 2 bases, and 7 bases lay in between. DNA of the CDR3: TGTGCCAGCAGCGTAGCCCAAAACACAGATACGCAGTATTTT. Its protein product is CASSVAQNTDTQYF.

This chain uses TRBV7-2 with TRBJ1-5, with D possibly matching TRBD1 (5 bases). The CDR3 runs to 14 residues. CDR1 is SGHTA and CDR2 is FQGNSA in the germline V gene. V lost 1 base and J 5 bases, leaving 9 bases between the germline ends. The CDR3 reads CASSLGAGYQPQHF. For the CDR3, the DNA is TGTGCCAGCAGCTTAGGTGCAGGGTATCAGCCCCAGCATTTT.

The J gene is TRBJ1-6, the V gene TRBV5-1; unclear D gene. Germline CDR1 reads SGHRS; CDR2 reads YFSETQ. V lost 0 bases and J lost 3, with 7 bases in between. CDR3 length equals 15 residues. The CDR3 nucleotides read TGCGCCAGCAGCTTGGAACAGAACTATAATTCACCCCTCCACTTT. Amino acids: CASSLEQNYNSPLHF.

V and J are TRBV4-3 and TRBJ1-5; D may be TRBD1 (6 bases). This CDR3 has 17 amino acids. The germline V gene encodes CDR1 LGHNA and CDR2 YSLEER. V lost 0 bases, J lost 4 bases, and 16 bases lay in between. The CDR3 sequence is CASSQDYVGGGNQPQHF. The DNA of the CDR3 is TGCGCCAGCAGCCAAGATTATGTAGGGGGGGGGAATCAGCCCCAGCATTTT.

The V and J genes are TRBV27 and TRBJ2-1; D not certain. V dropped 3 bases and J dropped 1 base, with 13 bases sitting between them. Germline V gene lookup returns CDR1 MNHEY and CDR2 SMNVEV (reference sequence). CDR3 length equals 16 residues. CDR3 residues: CASSFYGSGSYNEQFF. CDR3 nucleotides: TGTGCCAGCAGTTTTTATGGGTCAGGATCCTACAATGAGCAGTTCTTC.

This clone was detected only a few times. DNA of the CDR3: TGTGCCAGCTCCGCACTGGGGGGGGATCAGCCCCAGCATTTT. Protein sequence: CASSALGGDQPQHF. V and J are TRBV18 and TRBJ1-5, with a weak D call TRBD1 (5 bases). Germline CDR1 KGHSH, CDR2 LQKENI. The germline V and J ends were trimmed by 6 bases and 5 bases, with 14 bases remaining between them. This CDR3 contains 14 residues.

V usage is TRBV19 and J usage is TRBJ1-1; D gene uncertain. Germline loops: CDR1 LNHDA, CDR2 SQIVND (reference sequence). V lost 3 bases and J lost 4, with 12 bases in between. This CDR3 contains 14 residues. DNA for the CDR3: TGTGCCAGTAGTATTCATGGGGTCACCACTGAAGCTTTCTTT. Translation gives CASSIHGVTTEAFF.

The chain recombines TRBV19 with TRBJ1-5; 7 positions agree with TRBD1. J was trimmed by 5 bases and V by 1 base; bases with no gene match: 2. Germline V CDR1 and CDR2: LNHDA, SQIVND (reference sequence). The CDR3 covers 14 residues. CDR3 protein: CASSIAGGYQPQHF. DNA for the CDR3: TGTGCCAGTAGTATAGCAGGGGGGTATCAGCCCCAGCATTTT.

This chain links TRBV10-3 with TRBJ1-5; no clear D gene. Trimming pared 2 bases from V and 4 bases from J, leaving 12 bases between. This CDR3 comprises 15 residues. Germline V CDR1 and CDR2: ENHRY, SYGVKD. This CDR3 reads CAISEPGIPNQPQHF. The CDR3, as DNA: TGTGCCATCAGTGAGCCGGGGATCCCAAATCAGCCCCAGCATTTT.

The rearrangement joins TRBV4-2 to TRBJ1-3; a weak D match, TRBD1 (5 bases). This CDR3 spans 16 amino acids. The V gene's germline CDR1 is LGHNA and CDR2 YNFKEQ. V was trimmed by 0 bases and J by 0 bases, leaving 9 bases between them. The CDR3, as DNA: TGTGCCAGCAGCCAAGAGGGAGGGACCTCTGGAAACACCATATATTTT. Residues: CASSQEGGTSGNTIYF.

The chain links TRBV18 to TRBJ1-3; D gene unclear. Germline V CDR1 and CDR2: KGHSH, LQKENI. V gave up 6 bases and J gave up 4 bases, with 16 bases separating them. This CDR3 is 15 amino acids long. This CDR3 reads CASSTFEGDGNTIYF. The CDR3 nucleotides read TGTGCCAGCTCGACCTTCGAGGGCGACGGAAACACCATATATTTT. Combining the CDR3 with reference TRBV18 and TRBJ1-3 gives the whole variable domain NAGVMQNPRHLVRRRGQEARLRCSPMKGHSHVYWYRQLPEEGLKFMVYLQKENIIDESGMPKERFSAEFPKEGPSILRIQQVVRGDSAAYFCASSTFEGDGNTIYFGEGSWLTVV.

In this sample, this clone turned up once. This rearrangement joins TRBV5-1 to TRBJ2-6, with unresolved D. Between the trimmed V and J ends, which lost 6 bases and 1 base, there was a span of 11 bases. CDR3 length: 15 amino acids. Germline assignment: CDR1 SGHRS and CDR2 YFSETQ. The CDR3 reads CASTPGWSGANVLTF. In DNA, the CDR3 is TGCGCCAGCACCCCTGGCTGGTCTGGGGCCAACGTCCTGACTTTC.

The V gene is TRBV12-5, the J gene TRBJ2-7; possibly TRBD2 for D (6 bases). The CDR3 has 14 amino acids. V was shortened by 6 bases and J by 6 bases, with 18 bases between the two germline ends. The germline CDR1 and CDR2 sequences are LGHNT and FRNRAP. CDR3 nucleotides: TGTGCTAGTGGGCACGGGGGTACGTACGGCGAGCAGTACTTC. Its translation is CASGHGGTYGEQYF. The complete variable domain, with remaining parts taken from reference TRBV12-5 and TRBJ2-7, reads DARVTQTPRHKVTEMGQEVTMRCQPILGHNTVFWYRQTMMQGLELLAYFRNRAPLDDSGMPKDRFSAEMPDATLATLKIQPSEPRDSAVYFCASGHGGTYGEQYFGPGTRLTVT.

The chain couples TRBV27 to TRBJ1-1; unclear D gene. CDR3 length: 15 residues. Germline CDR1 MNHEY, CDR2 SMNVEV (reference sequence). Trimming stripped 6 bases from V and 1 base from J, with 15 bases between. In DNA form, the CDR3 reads TGTGCCAGCAGGAGGACCGCGGGTCGGAACACTGAAGCTTTCTTT. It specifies CASRRTAGRNTEAFF.

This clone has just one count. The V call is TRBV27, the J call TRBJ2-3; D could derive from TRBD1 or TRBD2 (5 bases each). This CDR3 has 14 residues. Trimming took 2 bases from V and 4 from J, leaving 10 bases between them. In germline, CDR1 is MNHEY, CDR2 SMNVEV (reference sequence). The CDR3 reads CASSLVGDSDTQYF. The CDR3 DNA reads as TGTGCCAGCAGTTTAGTGGGGGATTCAGATACGCAGTATTTT.

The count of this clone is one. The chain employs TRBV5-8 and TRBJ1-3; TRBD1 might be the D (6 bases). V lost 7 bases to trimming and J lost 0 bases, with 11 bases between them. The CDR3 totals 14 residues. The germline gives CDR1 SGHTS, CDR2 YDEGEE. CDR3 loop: CASSTGSSGNTIYF. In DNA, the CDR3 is TGTGCCAGCTCCACAGGGAGCTCTGGAAACACCATATATTTT.

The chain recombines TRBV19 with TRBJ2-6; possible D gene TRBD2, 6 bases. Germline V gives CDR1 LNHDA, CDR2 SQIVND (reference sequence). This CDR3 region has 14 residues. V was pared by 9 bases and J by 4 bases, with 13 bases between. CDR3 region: CASRDLAGANVLTF. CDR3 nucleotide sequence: TGTGCCAGCCGGGACTTAGCGGGGGCCAACGTCCTGACTTTC.

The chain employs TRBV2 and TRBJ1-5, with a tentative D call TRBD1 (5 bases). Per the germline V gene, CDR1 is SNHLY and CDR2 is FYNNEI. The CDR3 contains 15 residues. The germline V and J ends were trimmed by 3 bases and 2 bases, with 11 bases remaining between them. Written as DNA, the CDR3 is TGTGCCAGCAGTGACGAGGGGCTCGGCAATCAGCCCCAGCATTTT. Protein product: CASSDEGLGNQPQHF.

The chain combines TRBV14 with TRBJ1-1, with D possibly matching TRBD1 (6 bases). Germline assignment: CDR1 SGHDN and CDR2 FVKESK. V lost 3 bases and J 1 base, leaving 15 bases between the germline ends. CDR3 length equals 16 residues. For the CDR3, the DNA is TGTGCCAGCAGCCACGGTACATCGACAGGGAACACTGAAGCTTTCTTT. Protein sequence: CASSHGTSTGNTEAFF.

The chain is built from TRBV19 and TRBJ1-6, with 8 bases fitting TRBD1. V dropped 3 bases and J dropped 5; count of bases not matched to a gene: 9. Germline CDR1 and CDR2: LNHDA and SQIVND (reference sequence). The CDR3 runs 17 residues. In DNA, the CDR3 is TGTGCCAGTAGTATCTCGTGGACAGGGATGAATAATTCACCCCTCCACTTT. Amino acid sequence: CASSISWTGMNNSPLHF.

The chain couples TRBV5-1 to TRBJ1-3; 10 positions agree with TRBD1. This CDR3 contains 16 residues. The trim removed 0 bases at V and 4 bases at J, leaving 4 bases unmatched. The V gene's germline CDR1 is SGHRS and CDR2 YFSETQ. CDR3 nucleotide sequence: TGCGCCAGCAGCTTGGAGGGACAGGGGCCCGGAAACACCATATATTTT. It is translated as CASSLEGQGPGNTIYF. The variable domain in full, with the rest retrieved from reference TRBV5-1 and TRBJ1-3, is KAGVTQTPRYLIKTRGQQVTLSCSPISGHRSVSWYQQTPGQGLQFLFEYFSETQRNKGNFPGRFSGRQFSNSRSEMNVSTLELGDSALYLCASSLEGQGPGNTIYFGEGSWLTVV.